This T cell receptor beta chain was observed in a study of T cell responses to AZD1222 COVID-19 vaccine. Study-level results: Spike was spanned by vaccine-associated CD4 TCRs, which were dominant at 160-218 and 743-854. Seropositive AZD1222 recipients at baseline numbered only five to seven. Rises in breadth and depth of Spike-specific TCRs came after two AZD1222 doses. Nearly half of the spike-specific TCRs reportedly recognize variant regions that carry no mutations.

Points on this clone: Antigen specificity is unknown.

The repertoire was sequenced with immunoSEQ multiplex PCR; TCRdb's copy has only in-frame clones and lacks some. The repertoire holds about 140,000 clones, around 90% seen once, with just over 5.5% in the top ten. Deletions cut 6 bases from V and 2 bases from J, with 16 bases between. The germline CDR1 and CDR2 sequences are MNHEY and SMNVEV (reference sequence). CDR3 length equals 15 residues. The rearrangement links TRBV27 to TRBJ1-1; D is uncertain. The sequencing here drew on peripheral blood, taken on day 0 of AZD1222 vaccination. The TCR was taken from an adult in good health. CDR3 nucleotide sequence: TGTGCCAGCAGCGCCCAGCCTATACCAAACACTGAAGCTTTCTTT. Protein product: CASSAQPIPNTEAFF.